This T cell receptor (beta chain) was sequenced for a study of graft-versus-host responses after intestinal transplantation. Whole-study results and caveats: GvH clonotypes were identified within recipient marrow, with a subset emerging first in ileum or blood.

Notes on this clone: The antigen is undetermined.

Here immunoSEQ multiplex PCR was the method, and the copy in TCRdb shows in-frame clones only, minus some. The repertoire holds about 93,000 clones, with over 80% as singletons. CDR3 length: 15 amino acids. After removal of 8 bases from V and 0 bases from J, the junction contained 8 bases not matched to a gene. CDR1 is LNHDA and CDR2 is SQIVND in the germline V gene (reference sequence). This TCR came from a human donor who received an intestinal transplant. The sample consisted of unstimulated CD8+ T cells sorted from spleen or lymph node cells, taken before intestinal transplant. The gene calls are TRBV19 and TRBJ2-3; 7 bases match TRBD2. This CDR3 reads CASHPEGGSTDTQYF. CDR3 in DNA: TGTGCCAGTCACCCGGAGGGAGGGAGCACAGATACGCAGTATTTT.